Given below is one TCR beta chain in context. Its antigen is unidentified. This sample was taken from a study of cytomegalovirus exposure and HLA in healthy donors. CDR1 is MNHEY, CDR2 SVGAGI, per germline. Trimming took 8 bases from V and 4 from J, leaving 14 bases between them. The CDR3 runs 13 residues. Study-level results: Over 150 TCR beta chains were listed as cytomegalovirus-associated. As a later analysis showed, a missense DCLRE1C variant was linked to trimming of TCR beta V- and J-genes. Usually a TCR sequence was rare, but some public TCRs were found in many donors. Across donors, sequencing depth was assumed by presence/absence analyses to be roughly uniform.

PCR primers comprised 60 Vbeta and 13 Jbeta primers. Profiling relied on immunoSEQ multiplex PCR, and the TCRdb table lists in-frame clones only, not all of them. The sample yields approximately 150,000 clones, approximately 60% seen once. The source of this sequence is a woman in her sixties in good health and CMV-seropositive. Input material: PBMCs. The rearrangement joins TRBV6-5 to TRBJ1-2; D gene ambiguous. CDR3 residues: CASYFRGAYGYTF. CDR3 DNA: TGTGCCAGCTACTTTCGGGGAGCCTATGGCTACACCTTC.